The sequence of this TCR beta chain was determined in a study of neurological immune-mediated disorders. Overall study results and limits: No CDR3 amino acid sequences recurred among expanded clones across subjects, suggesting private repertoires in all groups. It was the repertoires of 18 of 34 multiple sclerosis patients that phylogenetic grouping placed in one related-CDR3 cluster, which is a possible signature.

Trimming removed 0 bases from V and 4 bases from J, with 10 bases in between. The CDR3 length is 15 residues. The germline CDR1 and CDR2 sequences are SGHRS and YFSETQ. Sorted libraries were derived from about 1 million CD4+ or CD8+ T cells. 5'RACE with 10-nucleotide random UMIs produced the cDNA. MiXCR was run by TCRdb on the 5' RACE reads, yielding one entry per CDR3 protein. This table has 50,000 to 60,000 distinct CDR3 sequences, about 4.2% appearing once. This clonotype was seen repeatedly, ten times or more. Antigen unknown. Sequencing was carried out using CD4+ T cells from blood. The V gene is TRBV5-1, the J gene TRBJ2-2; D is undetermined. This TCR was sampled from a woman between 40 and 55 years old with multiple sclerosis. CDR3 sequence: CASSLANGRTGELFF. CDR3 DNA: TGCGCCAGCAGCTTGGCCAACGGGCGCACCGGGGAGCTGTTTTTT. Using reference TRBV5-1 and TRBJ2-2 for the parts outside the CDR3, the full variable domain is KAGVTQTPRYLIKTRGQQVTLSCSPISGHRSVSWYQQTPGQGLQFLFEYFSETQRNKGNFPGRFSGRQFSNSRSEMNVSTLELGDSALYLCASSLANGRTGELFFGEGSRLTVL.